Below are 27 T cell receptor beta chains sequenced from a single sample in a study of sequential checkpoint blockade in melanoma. Sequenced by immunoSEQ multiplex PCR; TCRdb stores in-frame clones only, minus some. The sample has 9,500 to 11,000 clones, approximately 60% seen once. Stated treatment: randomized to nivolumab then ipilimumab (arm A) or the reverse (arm B). The input for sequencing was CD8+ T cells sorted from blood (inferred from file names), taken from a patient given nivolumab and ipilimumab in sequence. These receptors came from a human donor with melanoma.

A few counts support this clone. The chain joins TRBV9 to TRBJ2-7, with D possibly being TRBD2 (5 bases). Germline lookup yields CDR1 SGDLS and CDR2 YYNGEE. The CDR3 covers 14 residues. V lost 0 bases to trimming and J lost 0 bases, with 7 bases between them. The CDR3 sequence: CASSVGGLSYEQYF. CDR3 bases: TGTGCCAGCAGCGTAGGAGGGCTCTCCTACGAGCAGTACTTC.

As to this clone: Its ends do not fully match the called genes, so a read error is possible. The V and J genes are TRBV5-3 and TRBJ2-2; D is perhaps TRBD2 (6 bases). TRBV5-3 falls under the ORF class, with uncertain function. This CDR3 is 14 amino acids long. CDR3 bases: TGTGCCAGAAGCCACGGACGGCGAGGGCGGGGAGCTGTTTTT. Amino acids: CARSHGRRGRGAVF.

The CDR3 nucleotides are TGTGCCAGCAGCGAAGGGGTAGCGGGAGTAGGTTTCGAGACCCAGTACTTC. Its protein product is CASSEGVAGVGFETQYF. This chain uses TRBV11-2 with TRBJ2-5; 9 bases line up with TRBD2. Trimming took 5 bases from V and 5 from J; bases not matched to a gene: 15. CDR1 and CDR2 from the germline V gene are SGHAT and FQNNGV. CDR3 length equals 17 residues.

V is TRBV5-5 and J is TRBJ1-2; tentative D call: TRBD1 (5 bases). Trimming cost V 0 bases and J 4 bases, with 7 bases left between them. The CDR3 length is 13 residues. Germline CDR1 reads SGHKS; CDR2 reads YYEKEE (reference sequence). The CDR3 is CASSLDGGYGYTF. Here the CDR3 DNA reads TGTGCCAGCAGCTTGGACGGGGGCTATGGCTACACCTTC.

This chain uses TRBV27 with TRBJ2-7; 10 nucleotides match TRBD1. This CDR3 region has 16 residues. The V gene end was trimmed by 6 bases and the J gene end by 9 bases; junction bases not matched to a gene: 17. Germline V gene sequence: CDR1 MNHEY, CDR2 SMNVEV (reference sequence). The CDR3 sequence is CASRAPPGQGMAWQYF. CDR3 bases: TGTGCCAGCAGGGCTCCGCCGGGACAGGGGATGGCATGGCAGTACTTC.

This rearrangement joins TRBV6-5 to TRBJ1-1, with D uncertain. CDR1 is MNHEY and CDR2 is SVGAGI in the germline V gene. CDR3 length: 14 residues. The V end lost 2 bases, the J end lost 4 bases, and 11 bases lay between the germline ends. The CDR3 here is CASSYDSSVTEAFF. The DNA of the CDR3 is TGTGCCAGCAGTTACGACTCTTCGGTCACTGAAGCTTTCTTT.

This chain uses TRBV30 with TRBJ1-1, with 9 bases aligning to TRBD1. The CDR3 sequence is 14 residues long. The V segment lost 7 bases and the J segment 6 bases; nucleotides outside the gene matches: 12. Germline V gene data show CDR1 as GTSNPN and CDR2 as SVGIG (reference sequence). This CDR3 reads CASAKKDRGPEAFF. In DNA form, the CDR3 reads TGTGCCTCCGCGAAAAAGGACAGGGGCCCTGAAGCTTTCTTT.

This clone was seen only a few times. The V call is TRBV14, the J call TRBJ2-1; D remains ambiguous. Germline CDR1 SGHDN, CDR2 FVKESK. The CDR3 length is 12 residues. V gave up 1 base and J gave up 6 bases, with 4 bases separating them. CDR3 DNA: TGTGCCAGCAGCCAAGGCGGCAATGAGCAGTTCTTC. Translation gives CASSQGGNEQFF.

This sequence joins TRBV19 and TRBJ2-1; 10 nucleotides match TRBD2. The V and J ends lost 2 bases and 5 bases, in that order; junction bases with no gene match: 6. The CDR3 sequence is 16 residues long. The germline CDR1 and CDR2 sequences are LNHDA and SQIVND (reference sequence). The CDR3 sequence is CASSILLAGYDNEQFF. In nucleotides, the CDR3 is TGTGCCAGTAGTATATTACTAGCGGGATATGACAATGAGCAGTTCTTC.

The chain recombines TRBV4-3 with TRBJ2-1, with TRBD2 matching 7 bases. The V gene end was trimmed by 4 bases and the J gene end by 4 bases; junction bases not matched to a gene: 7. The germline CDR1 and CDR2 sequences are LGHNA and YSLEER. This CDR3 comprises 15 residues. CDR3 residues: CASSRRLADYNEQFF. CDR3 nucleotides: TGCGCCAGCAGCCGCCGACTAGCTGATTACAATGAGCAGTTCTTC.

This chain connects TRBV4-2 to TRBJ2-3; 11 bases agree with TRBD2. This CDR3 has 16 amino acids. V trimming: 0 bases; J trimming: 6 bases; junction bases outside the gene matches: 5. CDR1 is LGHNA and CDR2 is YNFKEQ in the germline V gene. The CDR3 DNA sequence: TGTGCCAGCAGCCAAGACGAACTAGCGGGAGTGGATACGCAGTATTTT. This encodes CASSQDELAGVDTQYF.

This chain uses TRBV6-5 with TRBJ2-7; 9 bases match TRBD2. Germline V gene data show CDR1 as MNHEY and CDR2 as SVGAGI. CDR3 length: 15 residues. The J segment lost 6 bases and the V segment lost 0 bases, leaving 6 bases of the junction unmatched. In DNA, the CDR3 is TGTGCCAGCAGTTACTCAGGGGCGGGAGGGCCCGAGCAGTACTTC. Its translation is CASSYSGAGGPEQYF.

The chain is built from TRBV9 and TRBJ2-7; tentative D call: TRBD2 (6 bases). Deletions cut 0 bases from V and 2 bases from J, with 9 bases between. Germline CDR1 reads SGDLS; CDR2 reads YYNGEE. CDR3 length equals 14 residues. The CDR3 coding sequence is TGTGCCAGCAGCGTAGATGGGGGGACCTACGAGCAGTACTTC. Its protein is CASSVDGGTYEQYF.

This clone rates as medium-sized. CDR3 region: CASSGGSDTEAFF. The CDR3 DNA is TGTGCCAGCAGTGGAGGGTCCGACACTGAAGCTTTCTTT. The chain joins TRBV28 to TRBJ1-1; D unclear. The CDR3 has 13 residues. The V end was cut by 5 bases, the J end by 3 bases, with 10 bases between. CDR1 MDHEN and CDR2 SYDVKM come from the germline V gene.

This rearrangement joins TRBV28 to TRBJ2-1; 8 bases are shared with TRBD2. The germline V gene has CDR1 MDHEN and CDR2 SYDVKM. CDR3 size: 16 residues. V lost 5 bases to trimming and J lost 5 bases; unmatched junction nucleotides: 11. The CDR3 protein is CASSILALAGHNEQFF. CDR3 DNA: TGTGCCAGCAGTATACTGGCCCTAGCGGGCCACAATGAGCAGTTCTTC.

This clone was detected a few times. The chain recombines TRBV4-3 with TRBJ2-2; no clear D gene. Germline-derived CDR1 and CDR2 are LGHNA and YSLEER. V was cut by 3 bases and J by 4 bases, with 9 bases left in between. The CDR3 length is 14 residues. The CDR3 here is CASSHPSSTGELFF. The CDR3 DNA sequence: TGCGCCAGCAGCCACCCGTCGAGCACCGGGGAGCTGTTTTTT.

The chain is built from TRBV27 and TRBJ2-3, with TRBD1 as a possible D gene (5 bases). From germline, CDR1 is MNHEY and CDR2 SMNVEV (reference sequence). V lost 7 bases and J 5 bases, leaving 13 bases between the germline ends. This CDR3 has 13 residues. CDR3: CASMSWGGDTQYF. The DNA of the CDR3 is TGTGCCAGCATGAGTTGGGGCGGAGATACGCAGTATTTT.

The sample holds one count of this clone. This chain's CDR3 is CASSDDSGEQYF. For the CDR3, the DNA is TGTGCCAGCAGTGATGACTCGGGCGAGCAGTACTTC. This chain joins TRBV2 and TRBJ2-7; the D is unclear. V was shortened by 3 bases and J by 6 bases, with 9 bases between the two germline ends. CDR3 length: 12 amino acids. Germline V gives CDR1 SNHLY, CDR2 FYNNEI.

The chain carries TRBV7-9 and TRBJ2-2; 15 bases are shared with TRBD2. Germline V gives CDR1 SEHNR, CDR2 FQNEAQ (reference sequence). The CDR3 totals 16 residues. With V trimmed by 5 bases and J by 6 bases, 4 bases remained unmatched. The CDR3 here is CASSEGLAGGSGELFF. As DNA, the CDR3 is TGTGCCAGCAGCGAGGGACTAGCGGGAGGATCCGGGGAGCTGTTTTTT. Full variable domain (outside the CDR3, taken from reference TRBV7-9 and TRBJ2-2): DTGVSQNPRHKITKRGQNVTFRCDPISEHNRLYWYRQTLGQGPEFLTYFQNEAQLEKSRLLSDRFSAERPKGSFSTLEIQRTEQGDSAMYLCASSEGLAGGSGELFFGEGSRLTVL.

V gene TRBV27 combines with J gene TRBJ2-1, with 7 positions matching TRBD2. Germline V gene lookup returns CDR1 MNHEY and CDR2 SMNVEV (reference sequence). The CDR3 loop spans 16 amino acids. The V segment lost 5 bases and the J segment 0 bases; nucleotides outside the gene matches: 7. As DNA, the CDR3 is TGTGCCAGCAGTCCCCCGGGCGGGAGCTCCTACAATGAGCAGTTCTTC. This codes for CASSPPGGSSYNEQFF.

V gene TRBV4-3 combines with J gene TRBJ2-1, with TRBD1 matching over 7 bases. Losses at the gene ends were 0 bases for V and 4 bases for J; bases not matched to a gene: 12. The CDR3 is 18 residues long. CDR1 LGHNA and CDR2 YSLEER come from the germline V gene. The CDR3 protein is CASSQDLPGQIGYNEQFF. CDR3 sequence (DNA): TGCGCCAGCAGCCAAGATTTGCCGGGACAGATAGGATACAATGAGCAGTTCTTC.

V is TRBV7-8 and J is TRBJ1-6; the D gene is possibly TRBD1 (6 bases). Looked up from germline, CDR1 is SGHVS and CDR2 is FQNEAQ. The CDR3 consists of 13 residues. Trimming stripped 2 bases from V and 8 bases from J, with 7 bases between. Written as DNA, the CDR3 is TGTGCCAGCAGCTTAAGACAGGATTCACCCCTCCACTTT. Translated, it gives CASSLRQDSPLHF.

The chain recombines TRBV30 with TRBJ2-4, with 14 bases fitting TRBD2. The CDR3 runs 16 residues. Losses at the gene ends were 4 bases for V and 8 bases for J; bases not matched to a gene: 10. Germline V gives CDR1 GTSNPN, CDR2 SVGIG (reference sequence). The DNA of the CDR3 is TGTGCCTGGACCCAAGGGACTAGCGGGAGAGAGGACATTCAGTACTTC. Its translation: CAWTQGTSGREDIQYF.

The chain couples TRBV7-6 to TRBJ2-2; tentatively, D is TRBD2 (5 bases). The CDR3 has 16 amino acids. V lost 4 bases and J 0 bases, leaving 12 bases between the germline ends. CDR1 and CDR2 from the germline V gene are SGHVS and FNYEAQ. CDR3 in DNA: TGTGCCAGCAGCTCGTTGACTAACTCGAACACCGGGGAGCTGTTTTTT. It translates to CASSSLTNSNTGELFF. The full variable domain, its missing parts supplied by reference TRBV7-6 and TRBJ2-2, is GAGVSQSPRYKVTKRGQDVALRCDPISGHVSLYWYRQALGQGPEFLTYFNYEAQQDKSGLPNDRFSAERPEGSISTLTIQRTEQRDSAMYRCASSSLTNSNTGELFFGEGSRLTVL.

This chain connects TRBV27 to TRBJ2-7; 12 bases agree with TRBD2. The V segment lost 0 bases and the J segment 1 base; nucleotides outside the gene matches: 7. Looked up from germline, CDR1 is MNHEY and CDR2 is SMNVEV (reference sequence). This CDR3 contains 18 residues. The CDR3 DNA sequence: TGTGCCAGCAGTTTATCGGGGGGGACTAGCGGGCTATCCTACGAGCAGTACTTC. Amino acid sequence: CASSLSGGTSGLSYEQYF.

The table lists this clone with a few counts. This sequence joins TRBV28 and TRBJ1-2, with D possibly being TRBD1 (5 bases). Germline loops: CDR1 MDHEN, CDR2 SYDVKM. The V end lost 1 base, the J end lost 4 bases, and 7 bases lay between the germline ends. The CDR3 spans 13 residues. The CDR3 reads CASSLSTGYGYTF. Here the CDR3 DNA reads TGTGCCAGCAGTTTATCTACAGGCTATGGCTACACCTTC.

This chain links TRBV27 with TRBJ2-1; TRBD2 is a possible D gene (6 bases). This CDR3 is built from 15 residues. CDR1 MNHEY and CDR2 SMNVEV come from the germline V gene (reference sequence). Trimming left V 2 bases short and J 9 bases short, with 17 bases between. The CDR3 sequence is CASSLSASVRGEQFF. The CDR3 coding sequence is TGTGCCAGCAGTTTAAGCGCTAGCGTAAGGGGTGAGCAGTTCTTC.